These 24 T cell receptor beta chains came from one sample sequenced in a study of cytomegalovirus exposure and HLA in healthy donors. The study ran its PCR with 60 Vbeta and 13 Jbeta primers. Here immunoSEQ multiplex PCR was the method, and the copy in TCRdb shows in-frame clones only, minus some. The sample yields some 140,000 clones, roughly 9.6% seen once. Sequencing was done on a sample of PBMCs. The receptors shown here come from a woman aged 40-49 years in good health and CMV-seropositive.

For this clone: The identical CDR3 is also encoded by other nucleotide sequences in the sample. J is TRBJ2-3 and V is TRBV5-1, with D unresolved. The CDR3 has 14 residues. Germline CDR1 SGHRS, CDR2 YFSETQ. V was trimmed by 0 bases and J by 0 bases, leaving 5 bases between them. In nucleotides, the CDR3 is TGCGCCAGCAGCTTGGATCGTAGCACAGATACGCAGTATTTT. As protein: CASSLDRSTDTQYF.

The genes are TRBV7-9 and TRBJ1-4; 7 bases fit TRBD1. The ends lost 6 bases at V and 6 bases at J; junction bases unmatched: 4. The CDR3 length is 13 residues. Germline V lookup: CDR1 SEHNR, CDR2 FQNEAQ (reference sequence). CDR3 sequence: CASSPTGDEKLFF. The CDR3 nucleotides are TGTGCCAGCAGTCCAACAGGGGATGAAAAACTGTTTTTT.

J is TRBJ1-1 and V is TRBV27, with TRBD1 matching over 7 bases. V was pared by 5 bases and J by 7 bases, with 13 bases of the junction left unmatched. Germline values: CDR1 MNHEY, CDR2 SMNVEV (reference sequence). CDR3 length equals 15 residues. The CDR3 here is CASSKIPGQLYEAFF. CDR3 nucleotide sequence: TGTGCCAGCAGTAAAATTCCGGGACAGTTATATGAAGCTTTCTTT.

This chain uses TRBV7-3 with TRBJ1-1; possible D gene TRBD1, 5 bases. Trimming removed 5 bases at V and 1 base at J, with 14 bases between. The CDR3 contains 15 residues. The germline gives CDR1 SGHTA, CDR2 FQGTGA. CDR3 sequence reads: CASSDTSGGNTEAFF. CDR3 sequence (DNA): TGTGCCAGCAGCGATACCTCCGGGGGGAACACTGAAGCTTTCTTT.

Of note for this clone: The sample carries other DNA sequences with the same CDR3. The chain employs TRBV5-6 and TRBJ2-1, with 9 positions matching TRBD1. From germline, CDR1 is SGHDT and CDR2 YYEEEE. V lost 4 bases, J lost 9 bases, and 5 bases stayed unmatched. The CDR3 has 13 residues. Here the CDR3 reads CASSGTGWPEQFF. The CDR3 coding sequence is TGTGCCAGCAGCGGGACAGGGTGGCCTGAGCAGTTCTTC.

The chain joins TRBV2 to TRBJ2-3; TRBD1 matches at 7 bases. This CDR3 has 14 residues. Trimming took 4 bases from V and 3 from J; bases not matched to a gene: 4. Germline V gives CDR1 SNHLY, CDR2 FYNNEI. The CDR3 DNA reads TGTGCCAGCAGTGGCCCCAGGGGGACAGATACGCAGTATTTT. Its protein is CASSGPRGTDTQYF. The full variable domain, rest sourced from reference TRBV2 and TRBJ2-3, is EPEVTQTPSHQVTQMGQEVILRCVPISNHLYFYWYRQILGQKVEFLVSFYNNEISEKSEIFDDQFSVERPDGSNFTLKIRSTKLEDSAMYFCASSGPRGTDTQYFGPGTRLTVL.

V and J are TRBV29-1 and TRBJ2-7; unclear D gene. V was pared by 4 bases and J by 1 base, with 8 bases between. Germline CDR1 is SQVTM and CDR2 is ANQGSEA. The length of the CDR3 is 12 residues. The CDR3 DNA is TGCAGCGTTGTAGTTATTTCCTACGAGCAGTACTTC. Translating it yields CSVVVISYEQYF.

The sample holds a few counts of this clone. The chain uses TRBV2 and TRBJ1-2, with TRBD1 matching over 9 bases. The germline V gene has CDR1 SNHLY and CDR2 FYNNEI. Losses at the gene ends were 6 bases for V and 7 bases for J; bases not matched to a gene: 12. The length of the CDR3 is 15 residues. The CDR3 sequence: CASRASSGQGPGYTF. The DNA of the CDR3 is TGTGCCAGCAGAGCTAGTTCGGGACAGGGTCCTGGCTACACCTTC.

This clone was counted only a few times. The chain links TRBV6-5 to TRBJ1-1; D may be TRBD1 (5 bases). V was clipped by 2 bases and J by 4 bases, with 14 bases between them. The germline CDR1 and CDR2 sequences are MNHEY and SVGAGI. This CDR3 comprises 15 residues. CDR3 protein: CASSYIIAGTTEAFF. DNA for the CDR3: TGTGCCAGCAGTTACATCATCGCGGGGACCACTGAAGCTTTCTTT.

V usage is TRBV18 and J usage is TRBJ1-2; D gene ambiguous. The V end lost 0 bases, the J end lost 4 bases, and 12 bases lay between the germline ends. The V gene's germline CDR1 is KGHSH and CDR2 LQKENI. The CDR3 length is 15 residues. CDR3 nucleotides: TGTGCCAGCTCACCACCGCGAGGTACCCCCTATGGCTACACCTTC. This encodes CASSPPRGTPYGYTF.

V usage is TRBV10-3 and J usage is TRBJ1-6; D is possibly TRBD1 (6 bases). With 8 bases removed from V and 4 bases from J, the gap between germline ends came to 30 bases. Germline V gene lookup returns CDR1 ENHRY and CDR2 SYGVKD. The CDR3 consists of 20 residues. The DNA of the CDR3 is TGTGCCATCGGAAAACACCAGGGAAACAGGGCCATTCAGTATAATTCACCCCTCCACTTT. The encoded protein is CAIGKHQGNRAIQYNSPLHF.

This clone came up a few times. This chain links TRBV7-2 with TRBJ2-2; TRBD2 matches 10 bases. Germline values: CDR1 SGHTA, CDR2 FQGNSA. V lost 1 base, J lost 5 bases, and 4 bases stayed unmatched. The CDR3 has 16 residues. CDR3 DNA sequence: TGTGCCAGCAGCTTAGGTAGCGGGGGGCGAACCGGGGAGCTGTTTTTT. This encodes CASSLGSGGRTGELFF.

The V and J genes are TRBV10-1 and TRBJ2-2; 7 bases match TRBD2. CDR3 length: 14 residues. After removal of 4 bases from V and 4 bases from J, the junction contained 3 bases not matched to a gene. The germline gives CDR1 WNHNN, CDR2 SYGVQD (reference sequence). CDR3 in amino acids: CASSAASGTGELFF. CDR3 in DNA: TGCGCCAGCAGTGCGGCTAGCGGCACCGGGGAGCTGTTTTTT.

A note on this clone: The junction differs from germline at one of its ends, possibly a read error. V usage is TRBV2 and J usage is TRBJ2-5, with D perhaps matching TRBD2 (5 bases). This CDR3 contains 14 residues. Germline CDR1 is SNHLY and CDR2 is FYNNEI. CDR3: CASSEVRGEEAQYF. The CDR3 DNA reads as TGTGCCAGCAGCGAGGTACGGGGTGAAGAGGCCCAGTACTTC.

This clone has more than one count but fewer than ten. This chain links TRBV7-2 with TRBJ1-2; a weak D match, TRBD1 (6 bases). The CDR3 loop spans 15 amino acids. V was shortened by 4 bases and J by 4 bases, with 16 bases between the two germline ends. Germline lookup yields CDR1 SGHTA and CDR2 FQGNSA. The CDR3 bases are TGTGCCAGCAGCTCTGGGGGGGCGCAAGGCTATGGCTACACCTTC. Amino acids: CASSSGGAQGYGYTF.

The V gene is TRBV7-2, the J gene TRBJ1-1; D not resolved. Germline CDR1 reads SGHTA; CDR2 reads FQGNSA. Trimming shortened V by 5 bases and J by 1 base, and 14 bases separated the two germline ends. The CDR3 has 15 amino acids. CDR3 bases: TGTGCCAGCAGCCCACGGCCGGGAGGGAACACTGAAGCTTTCTTT. Encoded protein: CASSPRPGGNTEAFF.

In its sample, this clone was seen a few times. The V call is TRBV6-5, the J call TRBJ1-2, with TRBD1 identical over 7 bases. Germline V gene data show CDR1 as MNHEY and CDR2 as SVGAGI. The CDR3 spans 14 residues. The junction had 7 bases not matched to a gene; V was cut back by 2 bases and J by 7 bases. As DNA, the CDR3 is TGTGCCAGCAGTTACATTAGGACAGGAGGTGGCTACACCTTC. It translates to CASSYIRTGGGYTF.

The chain has TRBV7-9 and TRBJ2-7; tentatively, D is TRBD2 (5 bases). This CDR3 contains 14 residues. CDR1 SEHNR and CDR2 FQNEAQ come from the germline V gene (reference sequence). Deletions cut 5 bases from V and 0 bases from J, with 11 bases between. Here the CDR3 DNA reads TGTGCCAGCAGCCTGGTGGACTCCTCCTACGAGCAGTACTTC. Translated: CASSLVDSSYEQYF.

This clone was found a few times. This CDR3 is CASSFGALSEQYF. The CDR3 coding sequence is TGTGCCAGCAGTTTTGGGGCTCTCAGCGAGCAGTACTTC. The rearrangement links TRBV27 to TRBJ2-7, with D maybe TRBD1 (5 bases). Trimming removed 3 bases from V and 6 bases from J, with 12 bases in between. Per germline, CDR1 MNHEY and CDR2 SMNVEV (reference sequence). The CDR3 contains 13 residues.

This clone was picked up many times. In DNA form, the CDR3 reads TGTGCAAGTCGCTTCAGAACTGAAGCTTTCTTT. It codes for CASRFRTEAFF. The rearrangement uses TRBV12-2 and TRBJ1-1; the table assigns TRBD1, which was not confirmed against the DNA. TRBV12-2 is deemed a pseudogene. The CDR3 spans 11 residues.

This sequence joins TRBV19 and TRBJ1-5; perhaps TRBD1 as D (6 bases). Germline CDR1 LNHDA, CDR2 SQIVND (reference sequence). V lost 4 bases and J lost 1, with 17 bases in between. The CDR3 spans 17 residues. The CDR3 DNA is TGTGCCAGTAGTACTCCCACCGGGACACCCAGCAATCAGCCCCAGCATTTT. This gives the protein CASSTPTGTPSNQPQHF.

The rearrangement joins TRBV12-5 to TRBJ1-4; 7 bases are a match to TRBD1. The V gene's germline CDR1 is LGHNT and CDR2 FRNRAP. The length of the CDR3 is 15 residues. With V trimmed by 2 bases and J by 6 bases, 6 bases remained unmatched. The CDR3 is CASGLKGQFYEKLFF. The CDR3 DNA sequence: TGTGCTAGTGGTTTGAAGGGACAGTTCTATGAAAAACTGTTTTTT.

This clone was detected only a few times. The chain employs TRBV6-5 and TRBJ2-3, with 10 bases identical to TRBD2. The CDR3 loop spans 14 amino acids. Trimming cost V 8 bases and J 4 bases; bases outside gene matches: 6. CDR1 is MNHEY, CDR2 SVGAGI, per germline. The chain's CDR3 is CASWASGGPDTQYF. In DNA, the CDR3 is TGTGCCAGCTGGGCTAGCGGGGGCCCAGATACGCAGTATTTT.

This clone was seen only a few times. One end of the junction is discordant with germline, which a read error may explain. The gene calls are TRBV28 and TRBJ2-1; TRBD1 might be the D (6 bases). Looked up from germline, CDR1 is MDHEN and CDR2 is SYDVKM. The CDR3 spans 13 residues. The CDR3, as DNA: TGTGCCAGCAGCCCATCCGGGACACTATTTCAGGTCTTC. It yields the protein CASSPSGTLFQVF.